This T cell receptor beta chain was sequenced in a study of blood T cell repertoires in COVID-19. About the research overall: Whether acute or convalescent, the COVID-19 samples came from the United States, Italy and Spain. Sample material is recorded as cDNA or gDNA derived from T cells, B-cell-depleted T cells, or PBMCs.

How the authors handled the data: The authors estimated nucleated cell counts from reference gene primer amplification. Using immunoSEQ multiplex PCR, the repertoire was profiled, and TCRdb retains in-frame clones only, with some absent. V and J calls and clone size are copied from that table; D and trimming were computed from the DNA. The repertoire consists of 150,000 to 180,000 clones, with 60% to 85% occurring once and the leading ten covering around 1.7%. Deletions cut 6 bases from V and 2 bases from J, with 14 bases between. Germline V gives CDR1 MNHEY, CDR2 SVGAGI. This CDR3 spans 14 amino acids.

Material for sequencing was peripheral blood. The TCR originated in an older man with acute or convalescent COVID-19. The chain recombines TRBV6-5 with TRBJ2-7; TRBD2 might be the D (6 bases). The CDR3 spells CASSPRGIAYEQYV. For the CDR3, the DNA is TGTGCCAGCAGCCCCCGGGGGATCGCCTACGAGCAGTACGTC.